A selection of T cell receptor beta chains follows, all from one sample in a study of human T cells and chemical hapten exposure. In TCRdb, the RACE reads were re-called with MiXCR into one record per CDR3 protein. The sample carries approximately 82,000 distinct CDR3 sequences, about 12% recorded once. The material was whole blood, obtained in connection with sensitization to the hapten diphenylcyclopropenone (DPC). All receptors come from a woman aged 55-70 years with alopecia areata. Some clones in this sample may be carry-over from other donors' samples. The CDR3 runs from the conserved cysteine through the conserved F or W. The D gene is left open where the match is weak. Only part of the rows carry a size: once, few, many, or a class if the clone is expanded.

DNA: TGTGCCAGCAGCTTATCGGGGTCCTCTGGGGCCAACGTCCTGACTTTC; CDR3: CASSLSGSSGANVLTF; D: -; J: TRBJ2-6; size: few; V: TRBV7-6
DNA: TGTGCCAGCCGACAGGGATCCACTGAAGCTTTCTTT; CDR3: CASRQGSTEAFF; D: TRBD1; J: TRBJ1-1; size: many; V: TRBV11-3
DNA: TGTGCCAGCAGCTTAAATGCGGGTCTGAACACTGAAGCTTTCTTT; CDR3: CASSLNAGLNTEAFF; D: -; J: TRBJ1-1; size: -; V: TRBV7-3
DNA: TGTGCCTGGAGTGTCCGGGGCAATCAGCCCCAGCATTTT; CDR3: CAWSVRGNQPQHF; D: -; J: TRBJ1-5; size: many; V: TRBV30
DNA: TGTGCCAGTAGCCCGGGACAGGGGTACCATGGCTACACCTTC; CDR3: CASSPGQGYHGYTF; D: TRBD1; J: TRBJ1-2; size: -; V: TRBV19
DNA: TGTGCCATCAGTGGGGCAGGGCCCAACGAGCAGTACTTC; CDR3: CAISGAGPNEQYF; D: -; J: TRBJ2-7; size: many; V: TRBV10-3
DNA: TGCGCCAGCAGCGTGGGACAGGGCTGGAACACTGAAGCTTTCTTT; CDR3: CASSVGQGWNTEAFF; D: TRBD1; J: TRBJ1-1; size: many; V: TRBV5-1
DNA: TGCGCCAGCAATTTGACTCCGGGGGCTGAAGCTTTCTTT; CDR3: CASNLTPGAEAFF; D: -; J: TRBJ1-1; size: few; V: TRBV10-2
DNA: TGTGCCAGCAGTTACTCAGTACAGGGGTTGCAGAGCACTGAAGCTTTCTTT; CDR3: CASSYSVQGLQSTEAFF; D: TRBD1; J: TRBJ1-1; size: -; V: TRBV6-5
DNA: TGTGCCAGCGGAACCGGGGGGGGTTCGGCCGTCCTGACTTTC; CDR3: CASGTGGGSAVLTF; D: TRBD2; J: TRBJ2-6; size: many; V: TRBV12-3/TRBV12-4
DNA: TGCAGCGTTAACAGGGACTACACTGAAGCTTTCTTT; CDR3: CSVNRDYTEAFF; D: -; J: TRBJ1-1; size: few; V: TRBV29-1
DNA: TGTGCCAGCAGCTTTGACGGACAGCCCCAGCATTTT; CDR3: CASSFDGQPQHF; D: -; J: TRBJ1-5; size: few; V: TRBV2
DNA: TGTGCCAGCAAAGACAGGGGAGGGAACACTGAAGCTTTCTTT; CDR3: CASKDRGGNTEAFF; D: TRBD1; J: TRBJ1-1; size: -; V: TRBV25-1
DNA: TGCGCCAGCAGCTTGGATGTGTTTCGCGAGACCCAGTACTTC; CDR3: CASSLDVFRETQYF; D: -; J: TRBJ2-5; size: many; V: TRBV5-1
DNA: TGTGCCAGCAGCTCCCGTCATCTGGGGGGACATGAGCAGTTCTTC; CDR3: CASSSRHLGGHEQFF; D: -; J: TRBJ2-1; size: few; V: TRBV4-2
DNA: TGTGCCAGCAGCCGATTTGGCGCTTTCTTT; CDR3: CASSRFGAFF; D: -; J: TRBJ1-1; size: few; V: TRBV9
DNA: TGTGCCAGCAGTTTTGGGGGGGGAAGGCAGTTCTTC; CDR3: CASSFGGGRQFF; D: TRBD2; J: TRBJ2-1; size: few; V: TRBV12-3/TRBV12-4
DNA: TGCAGCGTCGCGGGTGCAACTAATGAAAAACTGTTTTTT; CDR3: CSVAGATNEKLFF; D: -; J: TRBJ1-4; size: many; V: TRBV29-1
DNA: TGTGCCAGCAGTGACTGGACCGTGAACACTGAAGCTTTCTTT; CDR3: CASSDWTVNTEAFF; D: -; J: TRBJ1-1; size: many; V: TRBV6-2/TRBV6-3
DNA: TGCAGTGCTAGAACCTTGGGACAGTCCATCTACGAGCAGTACTTC; CDR3: CSARTLGQSIYEQYF; D: TRBD1; J: TRBJ2-7; size: -; V: TRBV20-1
DNA: TGTGCCAGCAGCTTAGGGCGACTAGCGGGGGGGCCCGGAGAGACCCAGTACTTC; CDR3: CASSLGRLAGGPGETQYF; D: TRBD2; J: TRBJ2-5; size: many; V: TRBV7-8
DNA: TGTGCCAGCAGCTTACAGGGAACGGGGCAGTTCTTC; CDR3: CASSLQGTGQFF; D: -; J: TRBJ2-1; size: many; V: TRBV7-9
DNA: TGTGCCAGCAGCTCCCCCCGGGACAGGGGGAACTATGGCTACACCTTC; CDR3: CASSSPRDRGNYGYTF; D: TRBD1; J: TRBJ1-2; size: many; V: TRBV7-8
DNA: TGCGCCAGCAGCCAAGAAGCACGGTACACAGATACGCAGTATTTT; CDR3: CASSQEARYTDTQYF; D: -; J: TRBJ2-3; size: few; V: TRBV4-1
DNA: TGTGCCAGCAGCCAAGGAGGGGGCGCCCAGAATAACTATGGCTACACCTTC; CDR3: CASSQGGGAQNNYGYTF; D: TRBD1; J: TRBJ1-2; size: few; V: TRBV13
DNA: TGTGCCATCAGTGAGTCGCGGGGGGCCGGGACCTACGAGCAGTACTTC; CDR3: CAISESRGAGTYEQYF; D: TRBD2; J: TRBJ2-7; size: few; V: TRBV10-3
DNA: TGTGCCAGCAGTCCAATGGTGGGGCGGACTGAAGCTTTCTTT; CDR3: CASSPMVGRTEAFF; D: -; J: TRBJ1-1; size: many; V: TRBV12-3/TRBV12-4
DNA: TGTGCCAGCAGCTCCCCCGCGCCGTTACAGATTACTAACTATGGCTACACCTTC; CDR3: CASSSPAPLQITNYGYTF; D: -; J: TRBJ1-2; size: many; V: TRBV5-5
DNA: TGCGCCAGCAGCTTGGAGGCAGGGAACTATGGCTACACCTTC; CDR3: CASSLEAGNYGYTF; D: -; J: TRBJ1-2; size: many; V: TRBV5-1
DNA: TGTGCCAGCAGGAATCTAGCGGGGTACAATGAGCAGTTCTTC; CDR3: CASRNLAGYNEQFF; D: TRBD2; J: TRBJ2-1; size: -; V: TRBV11-2
DNA: TGTGCCAGCAGGGCAGGGGTACAAGAGACCCAGTACTTC; CDR3: CASRAGVQETQYF; D: -; J: TRBJ2-5; size: many; V: TRBV2
DNA: TGCAGTGCTAGGGTATCCAGCGGGGGACAAGAGACCCAGTACTTC; CDR3: CSARVSSGGQETQYF; D: TRBD2; J: TRBJ2-5; size: few; V: TRBV20-1
DNA: TGCAGTGCGCCCTCGGGCTTCCAAGAGACCCAGTACTTC; CDR3: CSAPSGFQETQYF; D: -; J: TRBJ2-5; size: many; V: TRBV20-1
DNA: TGTGCCAGCAGCCAAGAACTCGAGTTTTCACCCCTCCACTTT; CDR3: CASSQELEFSPLHF; D: -; J: TRBJ1-6; size: -; V: TRBV3-1
DNA: TGTGCCAGCTCACCTCGCCAGATGAACACTGAAGCTTTCTTT; CDR3: CASSPRQMNTEAFF; D: -; J: TRBJ1-1; size: -; V: TRBV18
DNA: TGTGCCAGCAGCCACGGACAGGGAGGGGCAAATGAGCAGTTCTTC; CDR3: CASSHGQGGANEQFF; D: -; J: TRBJ2-1; size: few; V: TRBV16
DNA: TGTGCCAGCAGCTTCAGGGTAGGGCTAAATGAGCAGTTCTTC; CDR3: CASSFRVGLNEQFF; D: -; J: TRBJ2-1; size: few; V: TRBV7-9
DNA: TGTGCCAGCAGTGCCGGGACAGGGGTGTATGAGCAGTTCTTC; CDR3: CASSAGTGVYEQFF; D: TRBD1; J: TRBJ2-1; size: few; V: TRBV2
DNA: TGTGCCAGTCGAGGAACCCGAAAAGGACAGGGGGCCTACGAGCAGTACTTC; CDR3: CASRGTRKGQGAYEQYF; D: TRBD1; J: TRBJ2-7; size: few; V: TRBV6-1
DNA: TGTGCCAGCATCTCGACAGGGGGCTTGGGTCAGCCCCAGCATTTT; CDR3: CASISTGGLGQPQHF; D: TRBD1; J: TRBJ1-5; size: few; V: TRBV6-6
DNA: TGTGCCAGCAGCTTACCCCGGTCGCGGGCTGAACAAGAGACCCAGTACTTC; CDR3: CASSLPRSRAEQETQYF; D: -; J: TRBJ2-5; size: many; V: TRBV7-2
DNA: TGTGCCAGCAGTTTACTAGCGGGGGGGCGCAATACGCAGTATTTT; CDR3: CASSLLAGGRNTQYF; D: TRBD2; J: TRBJ2-3; size: many; V: TRBV12-3/TRBV12-4
DNA: TGTGCCAGCAGCCCCGGCAGGGACACTGAAGCTTTCTTT; CDR3: CASSPGRDTEAFF; D: -; J: TRBJ1-1; size: many; V: TRBV7-3
DNA: TGTGCCAGCTCAACGGAGGGGGGGGCGCCTGGAAACACCATATATTTT; CDR3: CASSTEGGAPGNTIYF; D: -; J: TRBJ1-3; size: few; V: TRBV18
DNA: TGTGCCAGCTCACCAAGAGGGGGCCCCATGAACACTGAAGCTTTCTTT; CDR3: CASSPRGGPMNTEAFF; D: TRBD1; J: TRBJ1-1; size: many; V: TRBV18
DNA: TGTGCCAGCAGTCGGAGGCTCGGGAGCTTGGGCAATCAGCCCCAGCATTTT; CDR3: CASSRRLGSLGNQPQHF; D: -; J: TRBJ1-5; size: few; V: TRBV12-3/TRBV12-4
DNA: TGTGCCAGCAGTGAATGGGCACAGGGGGCCTACAATGAGCAGTTCTTC; CDR3: CASSEWAQGAYNEQFF; D: TRBD1; J: TRBJ2-1; size: -; V: TRBV6-1
DNA: TGTGCCAGCAGGGAGGCTGGGGCCAACGTCCTGACTTTC; CDR3: CASREAGANVLTF; D: -; J: TRBJ2-6; size: few; V: TRBV12-3/TRBV12-4
DNA: TGTGCCAGCAGCCACCCCCCCGGAGGGCTAGCGGGGGGAGGTGAGCAGTTCTTC; CDR3: CASSHPPGGLAGGGEQFF; D: TRBD2; J: TRBJ2-1; size: -; V: TRBV4-2
DNA: TGCAGTGCTAGACTACAACGCCAGGGGAACTATGGCTACACCTTC; CDR3: CSARLQRQGNYGYTF; D: -; J: TRBJ1-2; size: -; V: TRBV20-1
DNA: TGCGCCAGCAGCTTGGTTACACAGGGGCTAGGTAATGAGCAGTTCTTC; CDR3: CASSLVTQGLGNEQFF; D: TRBD1; J: TRBJ2-1; size: few; V: TRBV5-1
DNA: TGTGCCGATCAGGCAGTCGACTATGGCTACACCTTC; CDR3: CADQAVDYGYTF; D: -; J: TRBJ1-2; size: few; V: TRBV12-3/TRBV12-4